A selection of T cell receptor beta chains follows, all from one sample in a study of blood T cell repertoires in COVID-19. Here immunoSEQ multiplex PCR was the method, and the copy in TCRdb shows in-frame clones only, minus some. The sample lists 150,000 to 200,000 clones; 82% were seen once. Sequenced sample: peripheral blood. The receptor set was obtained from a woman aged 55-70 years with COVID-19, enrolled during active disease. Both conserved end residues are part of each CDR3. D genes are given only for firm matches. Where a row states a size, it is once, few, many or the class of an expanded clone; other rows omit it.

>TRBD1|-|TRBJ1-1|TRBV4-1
TGCGCCAGCAGCCAAGGTAACAGGGGAGTGAACACTGAAGCTTTCTTT
CASSQGNRGVNTEAFF
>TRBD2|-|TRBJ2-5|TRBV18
TGTGCCAGCTCACCTAGGGGACTAGCGGGAGGGCCGTCGGAGACCCAGTACTTC
CASSPRGLAGGPSETQYF
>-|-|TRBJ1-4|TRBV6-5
TGTGCCAGCACGGCGGGTCCGGCAACTAATGAAAAACTGTTTTTT
CASTAGPATNEKLFF
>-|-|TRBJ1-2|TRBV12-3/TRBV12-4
TGTGCCAGCAGTAGCGGGGTTAACTATGGCTACACCTTC
CASSSGVNYGYTF
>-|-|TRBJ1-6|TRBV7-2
TGTGCCAGCAGCTTAGAGCCCGGGAGATCACCCCTCCACTTT
CASSLEPGRSPLHF
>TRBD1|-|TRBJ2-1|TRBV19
TGTGCCAGCCAGAAAAAGGGAGGGGACAGGGTCCTTCAGAGCTCCTACAATGAGCAGTTCTTC
CASQKKGGDRVLQSSYNEQFF
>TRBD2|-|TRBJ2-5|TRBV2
TGTGCCAGCAGTGAAACCCCTAGCGGGCTTCAAGAGACCCAGTACTTC
CASSETPSGLQETQYF
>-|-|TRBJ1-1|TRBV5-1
TGCGCCAGCAGCTTGGCCGGCGGGGCGCGAACTGAAGCTTTCTTT
CASSLAGGARTEAFF
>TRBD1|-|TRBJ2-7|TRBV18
TGTGCCAGCTCACCGCGTAATTTGGCGGGACAGGGGGACCTAGGGGCCCTACGGAAGCAGTACTTC
CASSPRNLAGQGDLGALRKQYF
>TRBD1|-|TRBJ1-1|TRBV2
TGTGCCAGCAGTGAAGCACAGGGGGCCTTAACTGAAGCTTTCTTT
CASSEAQGALTEAFF
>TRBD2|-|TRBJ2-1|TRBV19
TGTGCCAGTAGCCTTAGCGGGGGGATTAACAATGAGCAGTTCTTC
CASSLSGGINNEQFF
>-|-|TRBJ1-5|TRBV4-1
TGCGCCAGCAGCCTTACAAGAGAGGCCAGCAAGCATTTT
CASSLTREASKHF
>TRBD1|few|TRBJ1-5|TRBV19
TGTGCCAGTAGTTGGTCCGGGACAGGGGGTAATCAGCCCCAGCATTTT
CASSWSGTGGNQPQHF
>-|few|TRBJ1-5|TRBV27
TGTGCCAGCAGTCCACTGTATAGCAATCAGCCCCAGCATTTT
CASSPLYSNQPQHF
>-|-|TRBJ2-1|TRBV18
TGTGCCAGCTCACTCCCGGGACACACGACCTACAATGAGCAGTTCTTC
CASSLPGHTTYNEQFF
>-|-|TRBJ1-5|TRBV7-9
TGTGCCAGCAGCTCAACCACAGGGAATCAGCCCCAGCATTTT
CASSSTTGNQPQHF
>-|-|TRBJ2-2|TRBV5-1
TGCGCCAGCAGCTTGTACCCGACGGGGAACACCGGGGAGCTGTTTTTT
CASSLYPTGNTGELFF
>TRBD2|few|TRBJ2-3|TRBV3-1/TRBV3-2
TGTGCCAGCAGCCGGCCGACTAGCGGGAGGGCCGGGGGTTTAGGCACAGATACGCAGTATTTT
CASSRPTSGRAGGLGTDTQYF
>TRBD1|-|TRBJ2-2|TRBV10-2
TGCGCCAGCAGCCCAGACAGGGGGCGAGGGCTCGCGAACACCGGGGAGCTGTTTTTT
CASSPDRGRGLANTGELFF
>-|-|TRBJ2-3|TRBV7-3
TGTGCCAGCAGCCTCCTATTGCTACCAAATTACACAGATACGCAGTATTTT
CASSLLLLPNYTDTQYF
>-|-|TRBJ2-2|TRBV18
TGTGCCAGCTCACCAATTGCGGGGGCAGCCACCGGGGAGCTGTTTTTT
CASSPIAGAATGELFF
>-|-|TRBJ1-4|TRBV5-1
TGCGCCAGCAGCTTGGCCGCCAGGGCAGGAACTAATGAAAAACTGTTTTTT
CASSLAARAGTNEKLFF
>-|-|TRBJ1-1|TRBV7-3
TGTGCCAGCAGCTACCAGGCTTACACTGAAGCTTTCTTT
CASSYQAYTEAFF
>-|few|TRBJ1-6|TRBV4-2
TGTGCCAGCAGCCTCCCCGGAGAGGGACCCCTCCACTTT
CASSLPGEGPLHF
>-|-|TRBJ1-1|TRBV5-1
TGCGCCAGCAGCTCCGCCGGGAGGTCCACTGAAGCTTTCTTT
CASSSAGRSTEAFF
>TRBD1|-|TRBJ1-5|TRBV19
TGTGCCAGTAGTACGAGGGACAGGGTAAAGCTTTGGAATCAGCCCCAGCATTTT
CASSTRDRVKLWNQPQHF
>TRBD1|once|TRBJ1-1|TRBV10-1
TGCGCCAGCAGTGATTTAACGGGGCAGGGGGCCAAAGCTTTCTTT
CASSDLTGQGAKAFF
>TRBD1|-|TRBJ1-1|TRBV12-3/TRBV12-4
TGTGCCAGCAGGGACAGGGTAGGGACTGAAGCTTTCTTT
CASRDRVGTEAFF
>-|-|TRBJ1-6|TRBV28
TGTGCCAGCAGTCCCCCAGGGTCTGATTCACCCCTCCACTTT
CASSPPGSDSPLHF
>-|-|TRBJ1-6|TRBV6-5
TGTGCCAGCACACTTTCTATCAATTCACCCCTCCACTTT
CASTLSINSPLHF
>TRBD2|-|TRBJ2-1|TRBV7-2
TGTGCCAGCAGCGTACTAGCGGGAGCGCCGGGGGAGCAGTTCTTC
CASSVLAGAPGEQFF
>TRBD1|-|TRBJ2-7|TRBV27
TGTGCCAGCAGTGACAGGGGGCCCCTCTACGAGCAGTACTTC
CASSDRGPLYEQYF
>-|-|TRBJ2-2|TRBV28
TGTGCCAGCAGTACATTCGGGGAGCTGTTTTTT
CASSTFGELFF
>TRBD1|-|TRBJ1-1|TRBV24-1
TGTGCCACCAGTGAACCTAACAGGGGCGAAGCTTTCTTT
CATSEPNRGEAFF
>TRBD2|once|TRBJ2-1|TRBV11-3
TGTGCCAGCAGCTTAGCGTCTAGCGGGAGCAGTGAGCAGTTCTTC
CASSLASSGSSEQFF
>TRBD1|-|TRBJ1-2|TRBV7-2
TGTGCCAGCAGCTTAGCCGTGGGGGCAGGGGGAGGCTACACCTTC
CASSLAVGAGGGYTF
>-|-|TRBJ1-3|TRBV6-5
TGTGCCAGCATTCAATTAGCATCGCGGGGAAACACCATATATTTT
CASIQLASRGNTIYF
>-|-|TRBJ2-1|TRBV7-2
TGTGCCAGCAGCCAACCGGGACTTCTAAGCTCCTACAATGAGCAGTTCTTC
CASSQPGLLSSYNEQFF
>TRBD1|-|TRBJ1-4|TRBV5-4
TGTGCCAGCAGCGCAGACAGGGCCGGTAATGAAAAACTGTTTTTT
CASSADRAGNEKLFF
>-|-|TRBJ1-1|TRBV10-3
TGTGCCATCGGGGGGGAAGTCCCGAACACTGAAGCTTTCTTT
CAIGGEVPNTEAFF
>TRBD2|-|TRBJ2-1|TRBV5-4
TGTGCCAGCAGCTTCGGACTAGCGGCCTCCTACAATGAGCAGTTCTTC
CASSFGLAASYNEQFF
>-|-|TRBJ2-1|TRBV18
TGTGCCAGCTCATACGAGGGGGGGGGCTCCTACAATGAGCAGTTCTTC
CASSYEGGGSYNEQFF
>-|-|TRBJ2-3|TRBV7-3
TGTGCCAGCAGCCCAAGTCGGGGCACAGATACGCAGTATTTT
CASSPSRGTDTQYF
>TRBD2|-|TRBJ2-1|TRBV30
TGTGCCTGGAGTGCTACGTTGGCGGGAGGGCCAGGGGAGCAGTTCTTC
CAWSATLAGGPGEQFF
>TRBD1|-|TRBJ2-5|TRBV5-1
TGCGCCAGCAGCTTGGCCTCAGGGGGAGTGGAGACCCAGTACTTC
CASSLASGGVETQYF
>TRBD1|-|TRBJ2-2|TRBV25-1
TGTGCCAGCAGTGAATCGCGACAGGGCGTAGGATTAACCGGGGAGCTGTTTTTT
CASSESRQGVGLTGELFF
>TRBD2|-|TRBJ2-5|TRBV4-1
TGCGCCAGCAGCCAAGGGACTTGGCGGGGGGGCCCAGAGACCCAGTACTTC
CASSQGTWRGGPETQYF
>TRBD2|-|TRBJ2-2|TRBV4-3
TGCGCCAGCAGCCAAACAAGGCGGTTTAGCGGGAAGGGCGGGGAGCTGTTTTTT
CASSQTRRFSGKGGELFF
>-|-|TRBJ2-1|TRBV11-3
TGTGCCAGCAGCTTAGTCGGCGGGCTTTTCGATGAGCAGTTCTTC
CASSLVGGLFDEQFF
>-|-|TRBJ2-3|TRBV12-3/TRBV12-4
TGTGCCAGCAGTTTTCGGGATACGCAGTATTTT
CASSFRDTQYF
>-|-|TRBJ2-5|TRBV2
TGTGCCAGCAGAATGGACAGACGACAAGAGACCCAGTACTTC
CASRMDRRQETQYF
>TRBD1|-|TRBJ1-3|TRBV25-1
TGTGCCAGCAGTGAGGCCGGGACAGGGGCGAGAAACACCATATATTTT
CASSEAGTGARNTIYF
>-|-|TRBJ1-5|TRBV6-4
TGTGCCAGCAATCTCAGGGGTGATCAGCCCCAGCATTTT
CASNLRGDQPQHF
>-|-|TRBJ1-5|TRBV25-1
TGTGCCAGCAGCCCCCGGGAGAGCAATCAGCCCCAGCATTTT
CASSPRESNQPQHF